The 15 T cell receptor beta chains given below trace back to one sample, sequenced in a study of cytomegalovirus exposure and HLA in healthy donors. 60 Vbeta and 13 Jbeta primers were used in PCR. TCRdb's copy holds only in-frame clones and misses some; the assay was immunoSEQ multiplex PCR. This sample carries about 200,000 clones, over 60% of them seen once, and the ten largest clones take over 2%. Sequenced sample: PBMCs. These receptors were obtained from a woman aged 30 to 39 in good health and CMV-seropositive.

The rearrangement uses TRBV30 and TRBJ2-7; tentatively, D is TRBD1 (7 bases). The CDR3 runs 13 residues. V was clipped by 0 bases and J by 5 bases, with 11 bases between them. Germline loops: CDR1 GTSNPN, CDR2 SVGIG (reference sequence). The CDR3 is CAWSVTGRNEQYF. CDR3 nucleotide sequence: TGTGCCTGGAGTGTGACAGGGAGGAACGAGCAGTACTTC. The full variable domain, its missing parts supplied by reference TRBV30 and TRBJ2-7, is SQTIHQWPATLVQPVGSPLSLECTVEGTSNPNLYWYRQAAGRGLQLLFYSVGIGQISSEVPQNLSASRPQDRQFILSSKKLLLSDSGFYLCAWSVTGRNEQYFGPGTRLTVT.

This chain uses TRBV28 with TRBJ1-4; D is undetermined. Germline CDR1 MDHEN, CDR2 SYDVKM. V lost 3 bases, J lost 8 bases, and 28 bases lay in between. The CDR3 runs to 19 residues. The CDR3 spells CASSFLANRGSTLKEKLFF. For the CDR3, the DNA is TGTGCCAGCAGTTTTTTGGCGAACCGGGGATCAACGCTCAAAGAAAAACTGTTTTTT.

The chain carries TRBV4-3 and TRBJ2-1, with TRBD2 as a possible D gene (5 bases). The V gene lost 2 bases and the J gene lost 9 bases, with 11 bases spanning the gap. The CDR3 runs 13 residues. Looked up from germline, CDR1 is LGHNA and CDR2 is YSLEER. CDR3 sequence: CASSQSSEGEQFF. The CDR3 nucleotides are TGCGCCAGCAGCCAATCTTCAGAGGGTGAGCAGTTCTTC.

CDR3 DNA: TGTGCCAGCAACTTACAGGGTTACGAGCAGTACTTC. It translates to CASNLQGYEQYF. This chain connects TRBV2 to TRBJ2-7, with D tentatively TRBD1 (6 bases). V was pared by 7 bases and J by 4 bases, with 11 bases between. Germline V lookup: CDR1 SNHLY, CDR2 FYNNEI. The CDR3 runs 12 residues. Supplemented by reference TRBV2 and TRBJ2-7, the full variable domain reads EPEVTQTPSHQVTQMGQEVILRCVPISNHLYFYWYRQILGQKVEFLVSFYNNEISEKSEIFDDQFSVERPDGSNFTLKIRSTKLEDSAMYFCASNLQGYEQYFGPGTRLTVT.

The gene calls are TRBV7-2 and TRBJ1-2, with a tentative D call TRBD1 (5 bases). This CDR3 is built from 14 residues. The germline V gene has CDR1 SGHTA and CDR2 FQGNSA. Trimming removed 5 bases from V and 2 bases from J, with 12 bases in between. The CDR3 DNA follows: TGTGCCAGCAGCCCACGACAGATAAACTATGGCTACACCTTC. It codes for CASSPRQINYGYTF. The whole variable domain, filled in from reference TRBV7-2 and TRBJ1-2, reads GAGVSQSPSNKVTEKGKDVELRCDPISGHTALYWYRQSLGQGLEFLIYFQGNSAPDKSGLPSDRFSAERTGGSVSTLTIQRTQQEDSAVYLCASSPRQINYGYTFGSGTRLTVV.

The chain is built from TRBV5-5 and TRBJ1-6; 8 bases are shared with TRBD1. The CDR3 length is 17 residues. Germline-derived CDR1 and CDR2 are SGHKS and YYEKEE (reference sequence). Trimming at V came to 1 base and at J to 6 bases, leaving 9 bases not matched to a gene. CDR3 DNA sequence: TGTGCCAGCAGCTTGACTTTCCGGGACAGGACTAATTCACCCCTCCACTTT. Translation: CASSLTFRDRTNSPLHF. Supplemented by reference TRBV5-5 and TRBJ1-6, the full variable domain reads DAGVTQSPTHLIKTRGQQVTLRCSPISGHKSVSWYQQVLGQGPQFIFQYYEKEERGRGNFPDRFSARQFPNYSSELNVNALLLGDSALYLCASSLTFRDRTNSPLHFGNGTRLTVT.

This clone was observed a few times. The genes are TRBV11-3 and TRBJ2-3, with TRBD2 matching 7 bases. Germline V gene data show CDR1 as SGHNT and CDR2 as YENEEA. CDR3 length equals 15 residues. Trimming cost V 2 bases and J 1 base; bases outside gene matches: 3. In DNA form, the CDR3 reads TGTGCCAGCAGCTTATCCCGGGGGGGCACAGATACGCAGTATTTT. This translates into CASSLSRGGTDTQYF.

This chain connects TRBV30 to TRBJ1-3; TRBD1 might be the D (5 bases). CDR1 is GTSNPN, CDR2 SVGIG, per germline (reference sequence). V was pared by 3 bases and J by 1 base, with 10 bases between. This CDR3 has 14 residues. Here the CDR3 reads CAWSRKGSGNTIYF. Here the CDR3 DNA reads TGTGCCTGGAGCAGAAAGGGGTCTGGAAACACCATATATTTT.

This clone appeared a few times. The CDR3 loop reads CASSRSGGGWYNEQFF. In DNA form, the CDR3 reads TGTGCCAGCAGCCGATCAGGGGGCGGTTGGTATAATGAGCAGTTCTTC. The V call is TRBV7-2, the J call TRBJ2-1; 8 positions agree with TRBD1. CDR1 is SGHTA and CDR2 is FQGNSA in the germline V gene. V was pared by 5 bases and J by 7 bases, with 13 bases of the junction left unmatched. The CDR3 has 16 residues.

The chain carries TRBV15 and TRBJ2-5; D is unclear. Germline loops: CDR1 LNHNV, CDR2 YYDKDF (reference sequence). This CDR3 spans 14 amino acids. Between the trimmed V and J ends, which lost 1 base and 2 bases, there was a span of 8 bases. In DNA, the CDR3 is TGTGCCACCAGCAGAGCCCCTAATCAAGAGACCCAGTACTTC. Translating gives CATSRAPNQETQYF.

Concerning this clone: One end of the junction does not line up with germline, which may come from a read error. At the DNA level, this CDR3 is encoded by other sequences in the same sample as well. The V gene is TRBV2, the J gene TRBJ1-6; unclear D gene. The CDR3 runs to 15 residues. Germline V gives CDR1 SNHLY, CDR2 FYNNEI. The CDR3 coding sequence is TGTGCCAGCAGTGACTGGAGCTCCTATAATTCCCCCCTCCACTTT. This codes for CASSDWSSYNSPLHF. The whole variable domain, remainder taken from reference TRBV2 and TRBJ1-6, is EPEVTQTPSHQVTQMGQEVILRCVPISNHLYFYWYRQILGQKVEFLVSFYNNEISEKSEIFDDQFSVERPDGSNFTLKIRSTKLEDSAMYFCASSDWSSYNSPLHFGNGTRLTVT.

The gene calls are TRBV9 and TRBJ2-1; 13 bases are shared with TRBD2. Germline assignment: CDR1 SGDLS and CDR2 YYNGEE. V trimming: 3 bases; J trimming: 8 bases; junction bases outside the gene matches: 5. This CDR3 region has 15 residues. CDR3 nucleotides: TGTGCCAGCAGCGGGACTAGCGGGAGTGTCGATGAGCAGTTCTTC. Its protein product is CASSGTSGSVDEQFF. The whole variable domain, filled in from reference TRBV9 and TRBJ2-1, reads DSGVTQTPKHLITATGQRVTLRCSPRSGDLSVYWYQQSLDQGLQFLIQYYNGEERAKGNILERFSAQQFPDLHSELNLSSLELGDSALYFCASSGTSGSVDEQFFGPGTRLTVL.

V is TRBV10-3 and J is TRBJ2-1; the match to TRBD2 covers 9 bases. With V trimmed by 11 bases and J by 4 bases, 6 bases remained unmatched. Germline CDR1 reads ENHRY; CDR2 reads SYGVKD. The CDR3 totals 13 residues. The CDR3 region is CAARGGGYNEQFF. In nucleotides, the CDR3 is TGTGCCGCGCGGGGGGGCGGGTACAATGAGCAGTTCTTC.

The CDR3 DNA sequence: TGTGCCAGCAGCTTAAGTTCGGCGGTGTTTAGCGGGAGCTACGAGCAGTACTTC. Its protein is CASSLSSAVFSGSYEQYF. This chain uses TRBV7-8 with TRBJ2-7; TRBD2 agrees at 9 bases. CDR3 length: 18 amino acids. Germline V gene data show CDR1 as SGHVS and CDR2 as FQNEAQ. Trimming cost V 2 bases and J 3 bases; bases outside gene matches: 14. The full variable domain, in which reference TRBV7-8 and TRBJ2-7 provide the parts outside the CDR3, is GAGVSQSPRYKVAKRGQDVALRCDPISGHVSLFWYQQALGQGPEFLTYFQNEAQLDKSGLPSDRFFAERPEGSVSTLKIQRTQQEDSAVYLCASSLSSAVFSGSYEQYFGPGTRLTVT.

This clone was found a few times. This sequence joins TRBV6-1 and TRBJ1-5; 9 nucleotides line up with TRBD1. Looked up from germline, CDR1 is MNHNS and CDR2 is SASEGT. The CDR3 runs 15 residues. V trimming: 6 bases; J trimming: 2 bases; junction bases outside the gene matches: 5. CDR3 protein: CASRTGGLGNQPQHF. CDR3 DNA sequence: TGTGCCAGCAGAACAGGGGGCCTTGGCAATCAGCCCCAGCATTTT.